This T cell receptor beta chain was documented in a study of T-cell reconstitution after alpha-beta-depleted transplantation in children. The study's findings and limits: Where alpha-beta T cells came from about two months after transplant was reportedly several hundred expanded graft clones.

This clonotype was counted ten times or more. Its target is not known. The library targeted TCRbeta and was prepared with unique molecular identifiers. TCRdb recomputed calls from the PCR reads with MiXCR, one row per CDR3 protein. Of 480,000 or so distinct CDR3 sequences listed, approximately 10% were seen once; the top ten hold 2%. Losses at the gene ends were 6 bases for V and 2 bases for J; bases not matched to a gene: 4. The CDR3 runs to 15 residues. Germline CDR1 and CDR2: SGHVS and FNYEAQ. Specimen: PBMCs, collected before TCRalphabeta/CD19-depleted stem cell transplant. This receptor was obtained from a child aged 2-15 years with inherited bone marrow failure, due to receive a stem cell transplant. The chain links TRBV7-6 to TRBJ2-1; 10 bases agree with TRBD2. DNA of the CDR3: TGTGCCAGCAGTCTAGCGGGAGTAACCTACAATGAGCAGTTCTTC. This gives the protein CASSLAGVTYNEQFF.